Listed below are T cell receptor beta chains from one sample, sequenced in a study of blood T cell dynamics during melanoma immunotherapy. Data came from immunoSEQ multiplex PCR; TCRdb stores just in-frame clones and leaves some out. The data show 20,000 to 30,000 clones, around 88% seen once. The sequencing used blood, collected from a patient treated with checkpoint blockade. These receptor sequences come from a human donor with melanoma. CDR3s include the opening cysteine and the closing phenylalanine or tryptophan. The D gene is left open where the match is weak. The size of a clone is reported for some rows only, either as once, few or many, or as a class for expanded clones.

v_call,d_call,clone_size,j_call,cdr3_aa,cdr3_nt
TRBV15,TRBD2,few,TRBJ2-7,CATSRDLGLAGNEQYF,TGTGCCACCAGCAGAGATTTGGGACTAGCGGGAAACGAGCAGTACTTC
TRBV28,TRBD2,-,TRBJ2-1,CASSSLAASSYNEQFF,TGTGCCAGCAGTTCCCTAGCGGCGAGCTCCTACAATGAGCAGTTCTTC
TRBV7-9,TRBD1,-,TRBJ2-7,CASSPSRTGGYEQYF,TGTGCCAGCAGCCCCTCCCGGACAGGGGGCTACGAGCAGTACTTC
TRBV27,-,-,TRBJ2-1,CASKGRLQYNEQFF,TGTGCCAGTAAGGGGAGACTCCAGTACAATGAGCAGTTCTTC
TRBV2,TRBD2,few,TRBJ2-2,CASTNSGRGAGELFF,TGTGCCAGCACCAATAGCGGGAGGGGGGCCGGGGAGCTGTTTTTT
TRBV29-1,-,few,TRBJ1-4,CSAGWGVGEKLFF,TGCAGCGCCGGGTGGGGTGTAGGTGAAAAACTGTTTTTT
TRBV18,-,-,TRBJ2-3,CASSPSVDTQYF,TGTGCCAGCTCACCAAGTGTGGATACGCAGTATTTT
TRBV7-9,TRBD2,-,TRBJ2-1,CASSSQRGLAGVNEQFF,TGTGCCAGCAGCTCGCAGAGAGGACTAGCGGGAGTCAATGAGCAGTTCTTC
TRBV19,-,-,TRBJ2-5,CASSIGGGETQYF,TGTGCCAGTAGTATAGGAGGAGGGGAGACCCAGTACTTC
TRBV7-6,TRBD2,-,TRBJ2-1,CASSLGQTSALTRDEQFF,TGTGCCAGCAGCTTAGGACAGACTAGCGCGCTCACGCGTGATGAGCAGTTCTTC
TRBV7-2,-,-,TRBJ2-7,CASSPGTSIYEQYF,TGTGCCAGCAGCCCCGGGACTTCTATTTACGAGCAGTACTTC
TRBV10-2,-,-,TRBJ1-5,CASTAGSGQPQHF,TGCGCCAGCACTGCGGGGTCGGGTCAGCCCCAGCATTTT
TRBV6-6,-,-,TRBJ2-7,CASSYSTATYEQYF,TGTGCCAGCAGTTACTCGACGGCGACCTACGAGCAGTACTTC
TRBV28,TRBD1,-,TRBJ1-5,CASSPMTGVREPQHF,TGTGCCAGCAGTCCAATGACAGGGGTGCGGGAGCCCCAGCATTTT
TRBV4-2,TRBD2,once,TRBJ2-1,CASSQDPQREGQFF,TGTGCCAGCAGCCAAGATCCTCAGCGGGAGGGACAGTTCTTC
TRBV13,TRBD2,-,TRBJ2-1,CASSLELAGSNEQFF,TGTGCCAGCAGCTTAGAACTAGCGGGCTCAAATGAGCAGTTCTTC
TRBV5-1,-,-,TRBJ1-4,CASCPQGANEKLFF,TGCGCCAGCTGTCCCCAGGGAGCTAATGAAAAACTGTTTTTT
TRBV5-1,-,-,TRBJ1-2,CASRRKTGLEDGYTF,TGCGCCAGCAGGCGCAAAACAGGGTTGGAGGATGGCTACACCTTC
TRBV7-2,-,once,TRBJ2-3,CASSLGRGKLYTQYF,TGTGCCAGCAGCTTAGGTCGAGGGAAACTATACACGCAGTATTTT
TRBV7-3,TRBD2,-,TRBJ2-1,CASSPPGLAGNEQFF,TGTGCCAGCAGCCCTCCGGGACTAGCCGGCAATGAGCAGTTCTTC
TRBV2,-,-,TRBJ2-1,CASSSRFGYEQFF,TGTGCCAGCAGTTCACGTTTTGGATATGAGCAGTTCTTC
TRBV29-1,-,few,TRBJ1-2,CSVEGRGWGYTF,TGCAGCGTTGAAGGCCGAGGGTGGGGCTACACCTTC
TRBV5-6,-,-,TRBJ1-2,CASTTHPGGGYGYTF,TGTGCCAGCACCACCCACCCCGGGGGAGGCTATGGCTACACCTTC
TRBV7-2,-,few,TRBJ2-7,CASSLGQRSYEQYF,TGTGCCAGCAGCTTAGGACAGAGGAGCTACGAGCAGTACTTC
TRBV18,TRBD1,-,TRBJ2-1,CASSTYSQQGDLHEQFF,TGTGCCAGCTCGACCTACTCACAACAGGGGGACCTGCATGAGCAGTTCTTC
TRBV2,-,-,TRBJ2-1,CASSTGPYNEQFF,TGTGCCAGCAGTACAGGACCCTACAATGAGCAGTTCTTC
TRBV19,-,-,TRBJ2-7,CASSARLGHEQYF,TGTGCCAGTAGTGCCCGACTAGGACACGAGCAGTACTTC
TRBV10-2,-,-,TRBJ2-1,CASSSYGGRNNEQFF,TGCGCCAGCTCCTCCTATGGCGGCCGAAACAATGAGCAGTTCTTC
TRBV4-1,TRBD2,-,TRBJ2-2,CASSQKHTSGRAGELFF,TGCGCCAGCAGCCAAAAACATACTAGCGGGAGGGCCGGGGAGCTGTTTTTT
TRBV28,-,few,TRBJ1-5,CASSLGGQRNQPQHF,TGTGCCAGCAGTTTAGGGGGACAAAGGAATCAGCCCCAGCATTTT